These 28 T cell receptor beta chains came from one sample sequenced in a study of blood T cell repertoires in COVID-19. Repertoires were generated with immunoSEQ multiplex PCR, while TCRdb's copy carries only in-frame clones and drops some. The profile covers about 180,000 clones, with approximately 80% appearing a single time and roughly 2.9% taken by the ten largest. The sequenced sample consisted of peripheral blood. Every receptor here comes from a woman aged 55-75 years with acute or convalescent COVID-19.

This chain uses TRBV6-4 with TRBJ1-2; D unresolved. The CDR3 spans 14 residues. The V end lost 3 bases, the J end lost 5 bases, and 13 bases lay between the germline ends. CDR1 and CDR2 (germline): MRHNA, SNTAGT. CDR3 bases: TGTGCCAGCAGTGATGAGGGAAAGGGATATGGCTACACCTTC. It codes for CASSDEGKGYGYTF.

The chain joins TRBV9 to TRBJ2-1; 11 nucleotides line up with TRBD2. The germline V gene encodes CDR1 SGDLS and CDR2 YYNGEE. V gave up 3 bases and J gave up 6 bases; unmatched junction bases: 5. CDR3 length equals 15 residues. CDR3 sequence (DNA): TGTGCCAGCAGCGCAACTAGCGGGGGATTCAATGAGCAGTTCTTC. Its protein is CASSATSGGFNEQFF.

Here the CDR3 DNA reads TGTGCCAGCAGTTCAAGCGGGGAGAACACCGGGGAGCTGTTTTTT. Its protein is CASSSSGENTGELFF. The chain employs TRBV5-5 and TRBJ2-2; 7 bases are a match to TRBD2. The V gene's germline CDR1 is SGHKS and CDR2 YYEKEE (reference sequence). This CDR3 contains 15 residues. V was clipped by 5 bases and J by 1 base; unmatched bases: 5.

This sequence joins TRBV18 and TRBJ2-5, with D possibly being TRBD2 (6 bases). Trimming took off 3 bases at V and 5 bases at J, with 13 bases between the two ends. The germline V gene has CDR1 KGHSH and CDR2 LQKENI. The CDR3 loop spans 14 amino acids. The CDR3 nucleotides are TGTGCCAGCTCACCGTACGGGGGATTGGAGACCCAGTACTTC. It translates to CASSPYGGLETQYF.

The chain is built from TRBV3-1 (or the pseudogene TRBV3-2) and TRBJ2-1; 7 bases are shared with TRBD2. The CDR3 runs 14 residues. Per germline, CDR1 LGHDT and CDR2 YNNKEL (reference sequence). J gave up 7 bases and V 4 bases, and 7 bases lay outside the gene matches. This CDR3 reads CASSPLAGGNEQFF. CDR3 bases: TGTGCCAGCAGCCCCTTGGCCGGGGGGAATGAGCAGTTCTTC.

This chain connects TRBV7-2 to TRBJ1-5; 7 bases line up with TRBD1. The germline gives CDR1 SGHTA, CDR2 FQGNSA. The CDR3 is 14 residues long. With V trimmed by 5 bases and J by 3 bases, 4 bases remained unmatched. The chain's CDR3 is CASSPGTVNQPQHF. In nucleotides, the CDR3 is TGTGCCAGCAGCCCCGGGACAGTCAATCAGCCCCAGCATTTT.

The rearrangement uses TRBV9 and TRBJ2-7; TRBD2 matches 12 bases. The CDR3 is 16 amino acids. Trimming removed 1 base from V and 3 bases from J; junction bases left unmatched: 5. CDR1 is SGDLS and CDR2 is YYNGEE in the germline V gene. CDR3 sequence (DNA): TGTGCCAGCAGCGTAACCGGGACTAGCGGGTTCTACGAGCAGTACTTC. It encodes CASSVTGTSGFYEQYF.

The chain links TRBV11-2 to TRBJ2-1, with 14 positions matching TRBD2. V gave up 4 bases and J gave up 10 bases; unmatched junction bases: 6. The germline CDR1 and CDR2 sequences are SGHAT and FQNNGV. The CDR3 runs to 15 residues. The CDR3 nucleotides read TGTGCCAGCAGCTCCCGACTAGCGGGGGGGGAGGAGCAGTTCTTC. It yields the protein CASSSRLAGGEEQFF.

The chain links TRBV4-3 to TRBJ2-3, with D unclear. This CDR3 is 14 amino acids long. V lost 1 base and J 4 bases, leaving 9 bases between the germline ends. Germline assignment: CDR1 LGHNA and CDR2 YSLEER. The CDR3 DNA reads as TGCGCCAGCAGCCAAGCGAAGCCTTCAGATACGCAGTATTTT. It yields the protein CASSQAKPSDTQYF.

The chain links TRBV21-1 to TRBJ1-5; the table's D gene call, TRBD1, was not cross checked with the DNA. TRBV21-1 is listed as a pseudogene. The CDR3 runs to 17 residues. In DNA, the CDR3 is TGTGCCACACGACAAAAGGACAGGTTCAAGGGAAAACAGCCCCAGCATTTT. Protein: CATRQKDRFKGKQPQHF.

J is TRBJ1-3 and V is TRBV5-1; 7 bases are a match to TRBD1. Trimming removed 4 bases from V and 0 bases from J; junction bases left unmatched: 4. CDR1 and CDR2 (germline): SGHRS, YFSETQ. CDR3 length: 15 amino acids. The CDR3 spells CASSDPGGSGNTIYF. As DNA, the CDR3 is TGCGCCAGCAGCGACCCAGGGGGCTCTGGAAACACCATATATTTT.

The chain carries TRBV5-4 and TRBJ2-2; 11 nucleotides line up with TRBD2. The CDR3 loop spans 16 amino acids. Germline V gene lookup returns CDR1 SGHNT and CDR2 YYREEE (reference sequence). J was trimmed by 0 bases and V by 6 bases; bases with no gene match: 4. In DNA form, the CDR3 reads TGTGCCAGCAAACTAGCGGGGGAGTCGAACACCGGGGAGCTGTTTTTT. Its protein is CASKLAGESNTGELFF.

The chain links TRBV5-6 to TRBJ2-1; the D gene is possibly TRBD2 (5 bases). Trimming removed 0 bases at V and 9 bases at J, with 13 bases between. The V gene's germline CDR1 is SGHDT and CDR2 YYEEEE. The CDR3 spans 14 residues. This chain's CDR3 is CASSLVGSVPEQFF. The DNA of the CDR3 is TGTGCCAGCAGCTTGGTAGGTAGCGTTCCTGAGCAGTTCTTC.

This sequence joins TRBV4-2 and TRBJ2-5, with D possibly TRBD2 on 7 matching bases. Trimming shortened V by 0 bases and J by 7 bases, and 15 bases separated the two germline ends. Germline V gives CDR1 LGHNA, CDR2 YNFKEQ. The CDR3 loop spans 15 amino acids. Written as DNA, the CDR3 is TGTGCCAGCAGCCAAGAAGACAGTCGGGGGGCGACCCAGTACTTC. Translated, it gives CASSQEDSRGATQYF.

The rearrangement uses TRBV15 and TRBJ1-4; D not resolved. V dropped 6 bases and J dropped 7 bases, with 21 bases sitting between them. CDR3 length: 16 amino acids. From germline, CDR1 is LNHNV and CDR2 YYDKDF (reference sequence). CDR3 in amino acids: CATSSEGGGFPEKLFF. The CDR3 DNA reads as TGTGCCACCAGTTCAGAGGGAGGAGGGTTCCCTGAAAAACTGTTTTTT.

The chain employs TRBV7-6 and TRBJ2-3; TRBD2 agrees at 12 bases. V trimming: 1 base; J trimming: 3 bases; junction bases outside the gene matches: 5. The germline CDR1 and CDR2 sequences are SGHVS and FNYEAQ. This CDR3 spans 17 amino acids. CDR3 sequence reads: CASSLEASGGGTDTQYF. DNA of the CDR3: TGTGCCAGCAGCTTAGAGGCTAGCGGGGGGGGAACAGATACGCAGTATTTT.

This clone has only a few counts. The CDR3 protein is CASISGGAGTGELFF. DNA for the CDR3: TGTGCCAGCATTAGCGGGGGGGCCGGCACCGGGGAGCTGTTTTTT. This rearrangement joins TRBV7-2 to TRBJ2-2; 11 bases are a match to TRBD2. The CDR3 length is 15 residues. From germline, CDR1 is SGHTA and CDR2 FQGNSA. Germline trimming cut 7 bases from V and 4 bases from J; bases unmatched to any gene: 5.

The chain carries TRBV6-6 and TRBJ2-1, with TRBD2 identical over 10 bases. The CDR3 contains 14 residues. The germline V gene encodes CDR1 MNHNY and CDR2 SVGAGI (reference sequence). The J segment lost 2 bases and the V segment lost 8 bases, leaving 3 bases of the junction unmatched. Here the CDR3 reads CASGSGGPYNEQFF. CDR3 nucleotides: TGTGCCAGCGGTAGCGGGGGGCCCTACAATGAGCAGTTCTTC.

Points on this clone: One end of the junction varies from germline; a read error may be responsible. The rearrangement uses TRBV27 and TRBJ2-3; 10 bases fit TRBD2. Germline V gene data show CDR1 as MNHEY and CDR2 as SMNVEV (reference sequence). The CDR3 extends over 14 amino acids. CDR3 in amino acids: CASSYSGGRYLVEF. The CDR3 bases are TGTGCCAGCAGTTATAGCGGGGGGCGATACTTGGTAGAGTTT.

The chain has TRBV11-3 and TRBJ2-1; 10 bases line up with TRBD2. Germline values: CDR1 SGHNT, CDR2 YENEEA. The CDR3 has 15 amino acids. Unmatched junction bases numbered 0, after V lost 0 bases and J lost 4 bases. The CDR3 here is CASSLELAGYNEQFF. As DNA, the CDR3 is TGTGCCAGCAGCTTAGAACTAGCGGGGTACAATGAGCAGTTCTTC.

This sequence joins TRBV29-1 and TRBJ1-2; 10 bases match TRBD1. Germline V gene sequence: CDR1 SQVTM, CDR2 ANQGSEA. The CDR3 is made up of 17 amino acids. V shed 6 bases, J shed 3 bases, and the junction held 16 bases outside the gene matches. CDR3 region: CSVEKTGGADRDYGYTF. The DNA of the CDR3 is TGCAGCGTAGAAAAGACAGGGGGCGCAGATCGGGACTATGGCTACACCTTC.

The chain uses TRBV5-1 and TRBJ1-1; D possibly corresponds to TRBD1 (5 bases). Germline loops: CDR1 SGHRS, CDR2 YFSETQ. V was shortened by 0 bases and J by 3 bases, with 6 bases between the two germline ends. The CDR3 consists of 13 residues. The CDR3 here is CASSLGGDTEAFF. The CDR3 DNA follows: TGCGCCAGCAGCTTGGGGGGCGACACTGAAGCTTTCTTT.

This chain links TRBV9 with TRBJ2-5, with 10 bases lining up with TRBD2. The CDR3 spans 15 residues. The germline V gene has CDR1 SGDLS and CDR2 YYNGEE. Trimming removed 7 bases from V and 2 bases from J; junction bases left unmatched: 8. CDR3 bases: TGTGCCAGCTCCGATGGGACTAGCGCTCAAGAGACCCAGTACTTC. This sequence encodes CASSDGTSAQETQYF.

The CDR3 bases are TGTGCCAGTAGTATCGGGGTATTCCAAGAGACCCAGTACTTC. Protein sequence: CASSIGVFQETQYF. This rearrangement joins TRBV19 to TRBJ2-5; D may be TRBD2 (5 bases). Trimming stripped 3 bases from V and 1 base from J, with 9 bases between. The germline gives CDR1 LNHDA, CDR2 SQIVND (reference sequence). CDR3 size: 14 residues.

This chain uses TRBV13 with TRBJ1-1; 7 nucleotides line up with TRBD1. V was clipped by 4 bases and J by 1 base; unmatched bases: 9. Germline V gives CDR1 PRHDT, CDR2 FYEKMQ (reference sequence). The CDR3 covers 16 residues. The CDR3 DNA sequence: TGTGCCAGCAGCTCTAGACAGGGAATGGGGAACACTGAAGCTTTCTTT. The encoded protein is CASSSRQGMGNTEAFF.

The chain combines TRBV6-1 with TRBJ2-3; TRBD2 aligns across 12 bases. V shed 4 bases, J shed 5 bases, and the junction held 10 bases outside the gene matches. The germline V gene encodes CDR1 MNHNS and CDR2 SASEGT. The CDR3 is made up of 17 amino acids. The CDR3 bases are TGTGCCAGCAGTGTTGCGTCTAGCGGGGGGGCGAGAGATACGCAGTATTTT. Its translation is CASSVASSGGARDTQYF.

The table lists this clone with a few counts. The rearrangement joins TRBV6-5 to TRBJ1-4; D gene unclear. Germline CDR1 is MNHEY and CDR2 is SVGAGI. V was shortened by 0 bases and J by 2 bases, with 10 bases between the two germline ends. CDR3 length: 16 amino acids. The CDR3 spells CASSYSNGRTNEKLFF. Here the CDR3 DNA reads TGTGCCAGCAGTTACTCGAACGGCAGGACTAATGAAAAACTGTTTTTT.

CDR3 bases: TGCGCCAGCAGGGGACAGGGGCTTATGGTAGACTACACCTTC. Translating gives CASRGQGLMVDYTF. The chain uses TRBV10-2 and TRBJ1-2, with TRBD1 matching over 10 bases. The CDR3 spans 14 residues. Per the germline V gene, CDR1 is WSHSY and CDR2 is SAAADI. The V gene end was trimmed by 6 bases and the J gene end by 10 bases; junction bases not matched to a gene: 11.